The source of this TCR beta chain is a study of T cells in Graves' hyperthyroidism and ophthalmopathy (dated by TCRdb to 2018 to 2020). In the study overall: Peripheral blood samples were taken at the time of initial diagnosis, prior to any treatment. After sampling, hyperthyroidism patients received methimazole starting at 30 mg daily, and ophthalmopathy patients received high-dose intravenous methylprednisolone. Prospective prediction of ophthalmopathy was tested in an independent validation cohort consisting of 18 to 20 hyperthyroidism patients and around 16 patients who later progressed to ophthalmopathy. In several Graves' hyperthyroidism patients, the study also compared T-cell repertoires from thyroid tissue with T-cell repertoires from blood. The paper describes TCR Vbeta CDR3 sequencing of fewer than 150 peripheral blood samples, made up of about 40 ophthalmopathy patients, approximately 76 hyperthyroidism patients and 17 progressor patients. The roughly 91 discovery patients were randomly divided into training and test sets at a 7:3 ratio. To identify distinguishing TCR V-J signatures, a discovery cohort of 95 to 100 patients was used, comprising 43 with Graves' ophthalmopathy and roughly 60 with stable Graves' hyperthyroidism.

Broad study findings and their caveats: Blood samples also contained most of the expanded thyroid clonotypes (frequency above 0.001), which suggests that blood repertoires may reflect thyroid immune responses. Ophthalmopathy was separated from stable hyperthyroidism by a 13 V-J signature model, with approximately 89% sensitivity and about 81% specificity obtained in cross-validation and 80%/75% obtained in testing. In validation, the model predicted progression to ophthalmopathy with about 71% sensitivity and 72% to 85% specificity, a median of about six months before onset. No statistical method was used to set the sample size in advance, and investigators knew the group allocation.

Graves' hyperthyroidism was defined as stable when no progression to ophthalmopathy occurred over 18 months of follow-up. Hyperthyroidism patients were newly diagnosed, had a disease duration of under 2 months, and were aged 18 to 65 years. Exclusion was applied to patients with uncontrolled infections, other autoimmune diseases, pregnancy or lactation. Diagnoses relied on clinical symptoms, serum thyroxine and TRAb, thyroid ultrasound and orbital computed tomography. Ficoll-Paque density gradient centrifugation was used to isolate PBMCs from about 9 ml of fresh peripheral blood. Trizol reagent was used to extract total RNA, and RNA quality was then checked on an Agilent 2100 Bioanalyzer. Note on this clonotype: Its antigen has not been determined. Base quality data are lacking; no much larger clone is found one base away.

Inclusive of the bounding cysteine and phenylalanine, the CDR3 is 13 residues long. Of the read, only the CDR3 DNA is kept; its 39 bases are in frame from base 1. The germline V gene encodes CDR1 MRHNA and CDR2 SNTAGT. V loses 6 bases of germline sequence and J loses 0 bases, and the interval between the two ends is 9 bases. The TCR beta CDR3 regions were amplified from RNA transcripts. The first round of RT-PCR for the TCR CDR3 was performed with the HTBI primer set and the Qiagen OneStep RT-PCR kit. A second multiplex PCR round built the libraries, followed by size selection and purification. Sequencing of the libraries was done on an Illumina HiSeq2000 using paired-end 100 bp reads. From the authors' description of their analysis: SOAPnuke was used to process the raw data, throwing out any read that contained adapters or uncalled bases, had a mean Phred below 15, or lacked an exact constant-primer or identifier match. COPE v1.2.5 was used to merge high-quality paired reads, and clonotypes were defined as unique nucleotide sequences. MiTCR v1.1 was used to align the clonotypes against IMGT TRBV, TRBD and TRBJ reference segments. Only V-J combinations with frequency above 0.0001, covering 99% to 99.2% of repertoires, were analysed. A TCS score was defined as the ratio between F50 (clonal expansion) and ExV (chaos), using BLOSUM62-based TCRdist between CDR3 peptides within each V-J. Welch's t-statistics and random forest reduced approximately 520 V-J features to about 12, which were used in a naive Bayes classifier (R e1071). TCRdb cleaned the public reads at Q25 with fastp, built clones with MiXCR and kept in-frame beta chains. Every distinct CDR3 protein forms one entry, paired with its most common genes and DNA. TCRdb's processing, not the authors' own work, is the source of the V and J calls. This sample gives 400,000 to 600,000 distinct CDR3 sequences in total; more than 20% of them show up just once. Clones ranked in the top ten supply less than 30% of the sample.

Sequences were obtained from blood. The chain was built from TRBV6-4 and TRBJ2-7, with the D gene too uncertain to name. This sequence was found in a man aged 18 to 29 with Graves' hyperthyroidism. The nucleotide sequence is given as TGTGCCAGCAGGGGCCCTAGCTCCTACGAGCAGTACTTC. This yields the protein CASRGPSSYEQYF.